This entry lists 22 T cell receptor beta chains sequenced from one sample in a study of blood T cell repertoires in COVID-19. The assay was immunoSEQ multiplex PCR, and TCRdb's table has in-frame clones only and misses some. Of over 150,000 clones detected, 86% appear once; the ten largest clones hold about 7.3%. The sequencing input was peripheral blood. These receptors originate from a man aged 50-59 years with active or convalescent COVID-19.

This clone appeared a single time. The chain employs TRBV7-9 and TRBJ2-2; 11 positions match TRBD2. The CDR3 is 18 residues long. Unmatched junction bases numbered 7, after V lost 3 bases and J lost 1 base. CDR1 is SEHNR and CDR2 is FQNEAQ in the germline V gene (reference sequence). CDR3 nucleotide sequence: TGTGCCAGCAGCTTTGTCCCTAGCGGGAGGATGAACACCGGGGAGCTGTTTTTT. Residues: CASSFVPSGRMNTGELFF.

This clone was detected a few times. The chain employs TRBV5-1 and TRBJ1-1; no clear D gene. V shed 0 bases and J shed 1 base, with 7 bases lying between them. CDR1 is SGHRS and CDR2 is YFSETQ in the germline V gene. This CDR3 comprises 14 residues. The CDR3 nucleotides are TGCGCCAGCAGCTTGGGACTCCAGAACACTGAAGCTTTCTTT. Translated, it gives CASSLGLQNTEAFF.

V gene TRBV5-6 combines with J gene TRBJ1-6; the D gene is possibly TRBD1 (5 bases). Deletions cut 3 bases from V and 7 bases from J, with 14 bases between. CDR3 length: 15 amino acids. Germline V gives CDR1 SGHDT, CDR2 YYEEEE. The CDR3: CASSSSGLKNSPLHF. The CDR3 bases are TGTGCCAGCAGCTCCTCGGGACTCAAAAATTCACCCCTCCACTTT.

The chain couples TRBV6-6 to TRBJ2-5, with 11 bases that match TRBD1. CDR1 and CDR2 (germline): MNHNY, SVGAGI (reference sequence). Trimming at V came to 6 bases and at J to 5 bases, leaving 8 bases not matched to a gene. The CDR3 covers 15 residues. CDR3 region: CASRRGTGGGETQYF. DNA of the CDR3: TGTGCCAGCAGACGCGGGACAGGGGGAGGTGAGACCCAGTACTTC.

As DNA, the CDR3 is TGCGCCAGCAGCGGCACGGGACTAGCCGTTTCTAGCACAGATACGCAGTATTTT. It encodes CASSGTGLAVSSTDTQYF. V usage is TRBV4-1 and J usage is TRBJ2-3; 9 bases are shared with TRBD2. Per germline, CDR1 MGHRA and CDR2 YSYEKL. The CDR3 runs 18 residues. After removal of 5 bases from V and 0 bases from J, the junction contained 12 bases not matched to a gene.

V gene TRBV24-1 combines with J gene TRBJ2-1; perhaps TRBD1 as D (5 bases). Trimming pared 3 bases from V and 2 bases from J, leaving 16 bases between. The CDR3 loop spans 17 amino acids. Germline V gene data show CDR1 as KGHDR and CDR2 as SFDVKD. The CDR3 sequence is CATSDPGHRSPYNEQFF. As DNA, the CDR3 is TGTGCCACCAGTGATCCCGGACACCGGTCACCCTACAATGAGCAGTTCTTC.

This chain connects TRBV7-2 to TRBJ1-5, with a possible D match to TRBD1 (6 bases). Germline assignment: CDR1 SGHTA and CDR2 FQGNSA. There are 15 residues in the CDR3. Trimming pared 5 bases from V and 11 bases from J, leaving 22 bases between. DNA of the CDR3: TGTGCCAGCAGCCCCAGCGCGGGGGCTCACGTGGCCCAGCATTTT. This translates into CASSPSAGAHVAQHF.

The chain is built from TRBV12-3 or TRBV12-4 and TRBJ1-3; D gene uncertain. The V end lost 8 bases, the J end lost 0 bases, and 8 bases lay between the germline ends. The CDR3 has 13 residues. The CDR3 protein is CASREGSGNTIYF. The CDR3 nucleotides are TGTGCCAGCCGGGAGGGCTCTGGAAACACCATATATTTT.

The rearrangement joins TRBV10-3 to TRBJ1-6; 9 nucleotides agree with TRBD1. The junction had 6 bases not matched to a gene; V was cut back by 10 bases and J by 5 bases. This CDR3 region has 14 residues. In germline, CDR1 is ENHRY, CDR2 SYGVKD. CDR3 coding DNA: TGTGCCACGACGGGGGACAGGGATAATTCACCCCTCCACTTT. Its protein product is CATTGDRDNSPLHF.

The CDR3 DNA follows: TGTGCCAGCAGTCTTGACAGGGACGCGTATGGCTACACCTTC. Protein: CASSLDRDAYGYTF. The chain recombines TRBV7-9 with TRBJ1-2, with 7 bases lining up with TRBD1. This CDR3 region has 14 residues. Per germline, CDR1 SEHNR and CDR2 FQNEAQ (reference sequence). J gave up 5 bases and V 6 bases, and 9 bases lay outside the gene matches.

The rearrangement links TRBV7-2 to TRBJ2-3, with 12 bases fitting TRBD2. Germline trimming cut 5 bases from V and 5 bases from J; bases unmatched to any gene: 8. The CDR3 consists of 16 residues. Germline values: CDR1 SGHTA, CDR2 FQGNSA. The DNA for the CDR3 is TGTGCCAGCAGCCCTCGGACTAGCGGGATAATAGATACGCAGTATTTT. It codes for CASSPRTSGIIDTQYF.

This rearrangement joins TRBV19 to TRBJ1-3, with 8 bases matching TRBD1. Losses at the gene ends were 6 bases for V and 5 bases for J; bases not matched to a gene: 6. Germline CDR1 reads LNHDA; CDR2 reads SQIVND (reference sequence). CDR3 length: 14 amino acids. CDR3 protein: CASRMTGDRNTIYF. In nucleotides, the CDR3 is TGTGCCAGTAGGATGACAGGGGATAGAAACACCATATATTTT.

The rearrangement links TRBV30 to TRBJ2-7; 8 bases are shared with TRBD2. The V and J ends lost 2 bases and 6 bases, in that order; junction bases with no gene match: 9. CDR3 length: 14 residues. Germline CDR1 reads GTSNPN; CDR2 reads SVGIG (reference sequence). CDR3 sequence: CAWSKVAGTGEQYF. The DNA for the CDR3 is TGTGCCTGGAGTAAGGTAGCGGGAACGGGCGAGCAGTACTTC.

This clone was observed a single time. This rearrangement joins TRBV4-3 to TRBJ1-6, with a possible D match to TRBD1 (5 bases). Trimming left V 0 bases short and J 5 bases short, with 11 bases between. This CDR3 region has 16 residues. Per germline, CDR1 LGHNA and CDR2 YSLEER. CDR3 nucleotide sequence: TGCGCCAGCAGCCAAGAAACGGGGGGGAATAATTCACCCCTCCACTTT. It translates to CASSQETGGNNSPLHF.

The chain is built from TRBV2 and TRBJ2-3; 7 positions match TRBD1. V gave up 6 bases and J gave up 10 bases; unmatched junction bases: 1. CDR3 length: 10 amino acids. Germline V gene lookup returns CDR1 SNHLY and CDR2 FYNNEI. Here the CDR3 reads CASRGGAQYF. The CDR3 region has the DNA TGTGCCAGCAGAGGGGGCGCGCAGTATTTT.

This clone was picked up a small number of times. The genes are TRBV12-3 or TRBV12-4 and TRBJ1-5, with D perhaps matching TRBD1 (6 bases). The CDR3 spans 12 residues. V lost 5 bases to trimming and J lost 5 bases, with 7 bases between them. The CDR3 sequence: CASSPGDQPQHF. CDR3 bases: TGTGCCAGCAGTCCAGGGGATCAGCCCCAGCATTTT.

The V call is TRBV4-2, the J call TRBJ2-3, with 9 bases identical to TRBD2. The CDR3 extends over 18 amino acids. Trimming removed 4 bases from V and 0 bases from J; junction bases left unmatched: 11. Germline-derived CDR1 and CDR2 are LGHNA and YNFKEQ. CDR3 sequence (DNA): TGTGCCAGCAGCCCCGGGACTAGCCTAGATCCCAGCACAGATACGCAGTATTTT. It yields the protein CASSPGTSLDPSTDTQYF.

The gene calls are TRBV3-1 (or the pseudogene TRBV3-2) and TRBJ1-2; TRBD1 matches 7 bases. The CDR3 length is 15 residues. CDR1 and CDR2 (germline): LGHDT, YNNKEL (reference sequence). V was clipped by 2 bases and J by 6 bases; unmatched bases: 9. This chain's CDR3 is CASSQRQGRRDGYTF. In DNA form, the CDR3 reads TGTGCCAGCAGCCAACGACAGGGTCGAAGGGATGGCTACACCTTC.

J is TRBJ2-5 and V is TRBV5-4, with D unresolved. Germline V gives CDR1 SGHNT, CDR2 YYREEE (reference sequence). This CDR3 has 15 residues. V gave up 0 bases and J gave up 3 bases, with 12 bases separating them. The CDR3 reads CASSLDMVNKETQYF. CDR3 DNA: TGTGCCAGCAGCTTGGATATGGTCAACAAAGAGACCCAGTACTTC.

DNA for the CDR3: TGTGCCAGCAGCACAAGGCTAGCGGTCACAGATACGCAGTATTTT. The encoded protein is CASSTRLAVTDTQYF. The rearrangement uses TRBV9 and TRBJ2-3; 7 bases fit TRBD2. The germline CDR1 and CDR2 sequences are SGDLS and YYNGEE. J lost 2 bases, V lost 4 bases, and 7 bases had no gene match. CDR3 size: 15 residues.

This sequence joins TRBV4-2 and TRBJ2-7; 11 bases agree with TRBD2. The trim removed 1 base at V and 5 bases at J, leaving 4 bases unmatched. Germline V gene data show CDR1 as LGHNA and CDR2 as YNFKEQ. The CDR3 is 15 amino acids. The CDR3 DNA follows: TGTGCCAGCAGCCAAGTAGCGGGAGGGCCCCACGAGCAGTACTTC. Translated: CASSQVAGGPHEQYF.

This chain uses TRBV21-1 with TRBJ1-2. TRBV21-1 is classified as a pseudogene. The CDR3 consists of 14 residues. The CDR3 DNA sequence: TGTGCCAGCAGCGAGCGGGGGCATCGGTATGGCTACACCTTC. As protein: CASSERGHRYGYTF.